This is a list of T cell receptor beta chains from one sample in a study of vaccination effects on CD4 cells after COVID-19. For these receptors, no antigen is known. Clones were read by immunoSEQ multiplex PCR, and TCRdb kept only the in-frame ones, dropping some. Of roughly 56,000 clones listed, more than 60% are singletons. Here the sequenced sample was CD4+ T cells from PBMCs cultured without peptide, taken before COVID-19 vaccination. All receptors come from a human donor who received a COVID-19 vaccine. Each CDR3 is given with its conserved first and last residue. A D gene is named only where the DNA matches it firmly. Clone size is not always given. Where it is, it says once, few, many or a class for expanded clones.

J gene: TRBJ1-4
clone size: -
CDR3 length: 13
D gene: -
V gene: TRBV12-3/TRBV12-4
CDR3 DNA: TGTGCCAGCAGAAGATCCGGGGGTGAAAAACTGTTTTTT
CDR3 protein: CASRRSGGEKLFF

J gene: TRBJ2-5
clone size: -
CDR3 length: 14
D gene: -
V gene: TRBV28
CDR3 DNA: TGTGCCAGCAGCCCAATGCTGACCACAGAGACCCAGTACTTC
CDR3 protein: CASSPMLTTETQYF

J gene: TRBJ1-1
clone size: -
CDR3 length: 18
D gene: TRBD1
V gene: TRBV7-9
CDR3 DNA: TGTGCCAGCAGCTCTCCGGGACAGGAACGTTTTGTTAGCACTGAAGCTTTCTTT
CDR3 protein: CASSSPGQERFVSTEAFF

J gene: TRBJ1-1
clone size: -
CDR3 length: 13
D gene: -
V gene: TRBV12-3/TRBV12-4
CDR3 DNA: TGTGCCAGCAGGCTCACAGGGAGCACTGAAGCTTTCTTT
CDR3 protein: CASRLTGSTEAFF

J gene: TRBJ1-2
clone size: -
CDR3 length: 15
D gene: -
V gene: TRBV5-1
CDR3 DNA: TGCGCCAGCAGCTTGTGGCAGGGTCCCCCCTATGGCTACACCTTC
CDR3 protein: CASSLWQGPPYGYTF

J gene: TRBJ2-5
clone size: -
CDR3 length: 14
D gene: TRBD2
V gene: TRBV5-1
CDR3 DNA: TGCGCCAGCAATCTAACCCCGGGGGGGGAGACCCAGTACTTC
CDR3 protein: CASNLTPGGETQYF

J gene: TRBJ2-5
clone size: -
CDR3 length: 17
D gene: TRBD2
V gene: TRBV5-1
CDR3 DNA: TGCGCCAGCAGCCTACGACTAGCGGGGGGTTCTGGGGAGACCCAGTACTTC
CDR3 protein: CASSLRLAGGSGETQYF

J gene: TRBJ2-5
clone size: -
CDR3 length: 13
D gene: -
V gene: TRBV7-2
CDR3 DNA: TGTGCCAGCAGCCTTAGGATCCAAGAGACCCAGTACTTC
CDR3 protein: CASSLRIQETQYF

J gene: TRBJ1-5
clone size: -
CDR3 length: 15
D gene: -
V gene: TRBV9
CDR3 DNA: TGTGCCAGCAGCGTAGTCGAGCGAAGCAATCAGCCCCAGCATTTT
CDR3 protein: CASSVVERSNQPQHF

J gene: TRBJ1-6
clone size: -
CDR3 length: 14
D gene: -
V gene: TRBV4-1
CDR3 DNA: TGCGCCAGCAGCCAAGTATCTAATAATTCACCCCTCCACTTT
CDR3 protein: CASSQVSNNSPLHF

J gene: TRBJ2-5
clone size: -
CDR3 length: 15
D gene: TRBD2
V gene: TRBV7-7
CDR3 DNA: TGTGCCAGCAGCCCGGGGGGGACGGGCAGGGAGACCCAGTACTTC
CDR3 protein: CASSPGGTGRETQYF

J gene: TRBJ1-5
clone size: -
CDR3 length: 13
D gene: TRBD1
V gene: TRBV30
CDR3 DNA: TGTGCCGGGGGACAGAGCGGATTGCAGCCCCAGCATTTT
CDR3 protein: CAGGQSGLQPQHF

J gene: TRBJ1-6
clone size: -
CDR3 length: 17
D gene: TRBD1
V gene: TRBV13
CDR3 DNA: TGTGCCAGCAGCTGGGCCTCGGGACAGGGAAAGAATTCACCCCTCCACTTT
CDR3 protein: CASSWASGQGKNSPLHF

J gene: TRBJ1-3
clone size: few
CDR3 length: 12
D gene: -
V gene: TRBV29-1
CDR3 DNA: TGCAGCGTTGGGTCTTTCGGAAACACCATATATTTT
CDR3 protein: CSVGSFGNTIYF

J gene: TRBJ2-3
clone size: -
CDR3 length: 15
D gene: TRBD2
V gene: TRBV6-6
CDR3 DNA: TGTGCCAGCAGTTACCTGGGGGGGGTCTCAGATACGCAGTATTTT
CDR3 protein: CASSYLGGVSDTQYF

J gene: TRBJ2-3
clone size: -
CDR3 length: 13
D gene: -
V gene: TRBV4-2
CDR3 DNA: TGTGCCAGCAGCCACGCTGACACAGATACGCAGTATTTT
CDR3 protein: CASSHADTDTQYF

J gene: TRBJ1-2
clone size: -
CDR3 length: 11
D gene: -
V gene: TRBV6-5
CDR3 DNA: TGTGCCAGCAGTAGAGGAACTGGCTACACCTTC
CDR3 protein: CASSRGTGYTF

J gene: TRBJ2-5
clone size: -
CDR3 length: 14
D gene: -
V gene: TRBV7-2
CDR3 DNA: TGTGCCAGCAGCTTAGGAGGTTTCCAAGAGACCCAGTACTTC
CDR3 protein: CASSLGGFQETQYF

J gene: TRBJ2-3
clone size: -
CDR3 length: 11
D gene: -
V gene: TRBV6-1
CDR3 DNA: TGTGCCAGCACCCGAAGGGATACGCAGTATTTT
CDR3 protein: CASTRRDTQYF

J gene: TRBJ2-2
clone size: few
CDR3 length: 19
D gene: TRBD2
V gene: TRBV7-9
CDR3 DNA: TGTGCCAGCAGCTCGCTGGGACTAGCGGGGTTTATGAACACCGGGGAGCTGTTTTTT
CDR3 protein: CASSSLGLAGFMNTGELFF

J gene: TRBJ2-5
clone size: -
CDR3 length: 14
D gene: -
V gene: TRBV27
CDR3 DNA: TGTGCCAGCAGTCCCATGGGGGGCCAAGAGACCCAGTACTTC
CDR3 protein: CASSPMGGQETQYF

J gene: TRBJ1-1
clone size: -
CDR3 length: 13
D gene: -
V gene: TRBV6-4
CDR3 DNA: TGTGCCAGCAGTGACTCACCCAAGGCTGAAGCTTTCTTT
CDR3 protein: CASSDSPKAEAFF

J gene: TRBJ2-5
clone size: -
CDR3 length: 16
D gene: -
V gene: TRBV5-6
CDR3 DNA: TGTGCCAGCAGCAGTATAATGGCAGGTCCAGCAGAGACCCAGTACTTC
CDR3 protein: CASSSIMAGPAETQYF

J gene: TRBJ2-5
clone size: -
CDR3 length: 13
D gene: -
V gene: TRBV5-1
CDR3 DNA: TGCGCCAGCAGCCGCCCGACCGAAGAGACCCAGTACTTC
CDR3 protein: CASSRPTEETQYF

J gene: TRBJ2-2
clone size: once
CDR3 length: 16
D gene: TRBD2
V gene: TRBV6-5
CDR3 DNA: TGTGCCAGCAGTTACTGGGAGGGTAAGGGCGCCGGGGAGCTGTTTTTT
CDR3 protein: CASSYWEGKGAGELFF

J gene: TRBJ1-1
clone size: -
CDR3 length: 14
D gene: -
V gene: TRBV29-1
CDR3 DNA: TGCAGCGTTGCAGGCAGGATATGGGGCACTGAAGCTTTCTTT
CDR3 protein: CSVAGRIWGTEAFF

J gene: TRBJ2-3
clone size: once
CDR3 length: 13
D gene: -
V gene: TRBV7-2
CDR3 DNA: TGTGCCAGCAGCATAAACGTAGGGGGTACGCAGTATTTT
CDR3 protein: CASSINVGGTQYF

J gene: TRBJ2-5
clone size: -
CDR3 length: 14
D gene: -
V gene: TRBV6-5
CDR3 DNA: TGTGCCAGCCAGAGGGGCCGGTTGATAGAGACCCAGTACTTC
CDR3 protein: CASQRGRLIETQYF

J gene: TRBJ2-5
clone size: once
CDR3 length: 12
D gene: -
V gene: TRBV27
CDR3 DNA: TGTGCCAGCACCGAAAGGCGAGAGACCCAGTACTTC
CDR3 protein: CASTERRETQYF

J gene: TRBJ2-3
clone size: -
CDR3 length: 16
D gene: TRBD1
V gene: TRBV7-3
CDR3 DNA: TGTGCCAGCAGCCCTACGACAGGGTTGGTGCCAGATACGCAGTATTTT
CDR3 protein: CASSPTTGLVPDTQYF

J gene: TRBJ2-5
clone size: -
CDR3 length: 14
D gene: TRBD2
V gene: TRBV3-1/TRBV3-2
CDR3 DNA: TGTGCCAGCAGCCAAAACCCTAGCGGGGAGACCCAGTACTTC
CDR3 protein: CASSQNPSGETQYF

J gene: TRBJ2-1
clone size: few
CDR3 length: 13
D gene: -
V gene: TRBV7-2
CDR3 DNA: TGTGCCAGCAGCTTGCGGGTATCGGGTAGGCAGTTCTTC
CDR3 protein: CASSLRVSGRQFF

J gene: TRBJ1-1
clone size: few
CDR3 length: 13
D gene: -
V gene: TRBV7-2
CDR3 DNA: TGTGCCAGCAGCTTAAGCTCCTGGGAGGGGGCTTTCTTT
CDR3 protein: CASSLSSWEGAFF

J gene: TRBJ1-4
clone size: -
CDR3 length: 15
D gene: TRBD1
V gene: TRBV28
CDR3 DNA: TGTGCCAGCAGTTATAAAGGGGGCAAGGGGGAAAAACTGTTTTTT
CDR3 protein: CASSYKGGKGEKLFF

J gene: TRBJ2-1
clone size: -
CDR3 length: 16
D gene: TRBD2
V gene: TRBV10-1
CDR3 DNA: TGCGCCAGCAGAAGAACCGGAGCGGGGGGGACACATGAGCAGTTCTTC
CDR3 protein: CASRRTGAGGTHEQFF

J gene: TRBJ1-1
clone size: -
CDR3 length: 13
D gene: -
V gene: TRBV11-3
CDR3 DNA: TGTGCCAGCAGCTTAGGACAGAACACTGAAGCTTTCTTT
CDR3 protein: CASSLGQNTEAFF

J gene: TRBJ1-2
clone size: -
CDR3 length: 13
D gene: -
V gene: TRBV28
CDR3 DNA: TGTGCCAGCAGTTTTGGATTAAGGGATGGCTACACCTTC
CDR3 protein: CASSFGLRDGYTF

J gene: TRBJ1-3
clone size: -
CDR3 length: 14
D gene: -
V gene: TRBV9
CDR3 DNA: TGTGCCAGCAGCGTAGGGAGCTCTGGAAACACCATATATTTT
CDR3 protein: CASSVGSSGNTIYF

J gene: TRBJ2-5
clone size: -
CDR3 length: 14
D gene: TRBD2
V gene: TRBV6-5
CDR3 DNA: TGTGCCAGCAGTCCTCGCGGGGGATGGGAGACCCAGTACTTC
CDR3 protein: CASSPRGGWETQYF

J gene: TRBJ1-3
clone size: -
CDR3 length: 15
D gene: -
V gene: TRBV6-5
CDR3 DNA: TGTGCCAGCAGTTACGAAGGGCTCTCTGGAAACACCATATATTTT
CDR3 protein: CASSYEGLSGNTIYF

J gene: TRBJ2-2
clone size: -
CDR3 length: 17
D gene: -
V gene: TRBV5-1
CDR3 DNA: TGCGCCAGCAGCTTGCTTACCGGGGGACCGAACACCGGGGAGCTGTTTTTT
CDR3 protein: CASSLLTGGPNTGELFF

J gene: TRBJ2-5
clone size: -
CDR3 length: 14
D gene: -
V gene: TRBV6-5
CDR3 DNA: TGTGCCAGCAGTCCGACAGTATCGCAAGAGACCCAGTACTTC
CDR3 protein: CASSPTVSQETQYF

J gene: TRBJ1-2
clone size: -
CDR3 length: 16
D gene: TRBD1
V gene: TRBV18
CDR3 DNA: TGTGCCAGCTCACTTCAGCCGGGACAGACCGACTATGGCTACACCTTC
CDR3 protein: CASSLQPGQTDYGYTF

J gene: TRBJ1-1
clone size: -
CDR3 length: 14
D gene: -
V gene: TRBV18
CDR3 DNA: TGTGCCAGCTCACCTCAAGTTTTGAACACTGAAGCTTTCTTT
CDR3 protein: CASSPQVLNTEAFF

J gene: TRBJ1-1
clone size: few
CDR3 length: 15
D gene: -
V gene: TRBV11-2
CDR3 DNA: TGTGCCAGCAGCCTGGAAATTCGGGGAGCCACTGAAGCTTTCTTT
CDR3 protein: CASSLEIRGATEAFF

J gene: TRBJ2-1
clone size: -
CDR3 length: 13
D gene: TRBD2
V gene: TRBV3-1/TRBV3-2
CDR3 DNA: TGTGCCAGCAGCCAATTGGGCGGGGGAAGGCAGTTCTTC
CDR3 protein: CASSQLGGGRQFF

J gene: TRBJ1-2
clone size: -
CDR3 length: 13
D gene: -
V gene: TRBV7-3
CDR3 DNA: TGTGCCAGCAGCCCCTCCCGGAACTATGGCTACACCTTC
CDR3 protein: CASSPSRNYGYTF